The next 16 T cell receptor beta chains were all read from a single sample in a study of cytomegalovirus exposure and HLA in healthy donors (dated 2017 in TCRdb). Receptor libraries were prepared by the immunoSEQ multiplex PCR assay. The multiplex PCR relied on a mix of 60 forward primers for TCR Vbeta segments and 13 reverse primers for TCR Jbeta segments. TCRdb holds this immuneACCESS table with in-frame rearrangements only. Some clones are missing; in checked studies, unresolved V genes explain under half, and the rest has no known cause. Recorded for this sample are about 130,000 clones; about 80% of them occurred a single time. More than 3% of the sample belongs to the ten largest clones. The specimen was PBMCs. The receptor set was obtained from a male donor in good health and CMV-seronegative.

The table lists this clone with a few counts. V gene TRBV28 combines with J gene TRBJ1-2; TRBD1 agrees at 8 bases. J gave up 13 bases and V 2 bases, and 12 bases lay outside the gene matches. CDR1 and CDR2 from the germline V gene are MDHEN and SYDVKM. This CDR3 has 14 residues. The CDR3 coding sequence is TGTGCCAGCAGTTTAATTGGTACAGGGGGAATAGGCACCTTC. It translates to CASSLIGTGGIGTF.

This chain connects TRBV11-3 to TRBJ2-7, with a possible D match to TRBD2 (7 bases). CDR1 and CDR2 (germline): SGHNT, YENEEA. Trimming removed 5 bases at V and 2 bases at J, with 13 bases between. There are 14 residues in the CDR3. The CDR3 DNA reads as TGTGCCAGCAGCAGGGGGGGTACCCCCTACGAGCAGTACTTC. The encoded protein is CASSRGGTPYEQYF.

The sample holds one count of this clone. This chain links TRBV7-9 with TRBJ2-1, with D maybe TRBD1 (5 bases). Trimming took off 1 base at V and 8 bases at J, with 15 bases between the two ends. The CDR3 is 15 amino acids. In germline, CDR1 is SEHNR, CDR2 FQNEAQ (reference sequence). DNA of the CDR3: TGTGCCAGCAGCTTAGGTCCCGGGTCCAGGGATGAGCAGTTCTTC. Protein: CASSLGPGSRDEQFF.

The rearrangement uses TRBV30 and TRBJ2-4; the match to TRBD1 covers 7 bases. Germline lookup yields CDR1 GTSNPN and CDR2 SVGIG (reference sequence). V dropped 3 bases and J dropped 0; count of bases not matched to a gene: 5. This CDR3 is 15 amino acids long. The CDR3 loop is CAWRLWTGAKNIQYF. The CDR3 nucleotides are TGTGCCTGGAGGCTTTGGACAGGAGCCAAAAACATTCAGTACTTC.

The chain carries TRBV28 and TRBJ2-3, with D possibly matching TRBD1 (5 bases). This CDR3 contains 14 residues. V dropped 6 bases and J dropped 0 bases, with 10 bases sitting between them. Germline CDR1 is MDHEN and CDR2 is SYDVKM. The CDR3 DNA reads TGTGCCAGCAGCGAGAGACAGAGCACAGATACGCAGTATTTT. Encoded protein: CASSERQSTDTQYF.

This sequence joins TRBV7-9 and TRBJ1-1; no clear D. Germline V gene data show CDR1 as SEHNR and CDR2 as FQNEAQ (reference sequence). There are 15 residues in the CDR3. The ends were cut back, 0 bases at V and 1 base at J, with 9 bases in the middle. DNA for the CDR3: TGTGCCAGCAGCTTAGCTATGGCCGAGAACACTGAAGCTTTCTTT. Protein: CASSLAMAENTEAFF. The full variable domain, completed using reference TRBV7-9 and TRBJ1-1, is DTGVSQNPRHKITKRGQNVTFRCDPISEHNRLYWYRQTLGQGPEFLTYFQNEAQLEKSRLLSDRFSAERPKGSFSTLEIQRTEQGDSAMYLCASSLAMAENTEAFFGQGTRLTVV.

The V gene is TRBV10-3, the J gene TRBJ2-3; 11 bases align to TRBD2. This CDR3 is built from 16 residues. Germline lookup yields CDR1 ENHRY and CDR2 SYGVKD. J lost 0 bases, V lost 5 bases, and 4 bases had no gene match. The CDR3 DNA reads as TGTGCCATCAGTTTGACTAGCGGGGCTAGCACAGATACGCAGTATTTT. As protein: CAISLTSGASTDTQYF.

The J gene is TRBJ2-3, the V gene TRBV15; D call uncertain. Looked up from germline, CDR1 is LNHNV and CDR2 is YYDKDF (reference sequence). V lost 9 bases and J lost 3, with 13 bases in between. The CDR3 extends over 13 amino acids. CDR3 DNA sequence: TGTGCCACAGCCCCCTTCCGGACAGATACGCAGTATTTT. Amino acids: CATAPFRTDTQYF.

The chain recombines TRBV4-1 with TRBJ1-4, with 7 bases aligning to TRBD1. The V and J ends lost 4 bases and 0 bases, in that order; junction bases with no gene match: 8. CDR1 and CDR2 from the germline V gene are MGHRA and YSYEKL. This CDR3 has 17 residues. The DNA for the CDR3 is TGCGCCAGCAGCCCTGGGGACAGACAATCAACTAATGAAAAACTGTTTTTT. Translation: CASSPGDRQSTNEKLFF.

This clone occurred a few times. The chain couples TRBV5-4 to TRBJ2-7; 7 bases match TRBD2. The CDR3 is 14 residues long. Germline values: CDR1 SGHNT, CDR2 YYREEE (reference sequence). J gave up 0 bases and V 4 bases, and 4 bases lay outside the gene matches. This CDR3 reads CASSEGLLSYEQYF. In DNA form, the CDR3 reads TGTGCCAGCAGCGAGGGACTACTCTCCTACGAGCAGTACTTC. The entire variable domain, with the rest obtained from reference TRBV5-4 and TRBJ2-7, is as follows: ETGVTQSPTHLIKTRGQQVTLRCSSQSGHNTVSWYQQALGQGPQFIFQYYREEENGRGNFPPRFSGLQFPNYSSELNVNALELDDSALYLCASSEGLLSYEQYFGPGTRLTVT.

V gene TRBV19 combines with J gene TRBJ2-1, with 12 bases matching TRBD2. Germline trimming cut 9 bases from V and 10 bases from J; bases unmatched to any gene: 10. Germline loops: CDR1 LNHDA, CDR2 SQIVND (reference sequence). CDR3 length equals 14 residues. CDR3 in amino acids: CASWTSGTQGEQFF. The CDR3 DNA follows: TGTGCCAGCTGGACTAGCGGGACCCAGGGGGAGCAGTTCTTC.

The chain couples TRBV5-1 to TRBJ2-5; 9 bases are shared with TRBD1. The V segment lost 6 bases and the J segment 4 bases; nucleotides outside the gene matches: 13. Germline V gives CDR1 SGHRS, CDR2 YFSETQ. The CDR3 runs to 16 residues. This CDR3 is CASTSGQGIMSETQYF. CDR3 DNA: TGCGCCAGCACCTCGGGACAGGGCATAATGTCAGAGACCCAGTACTTC.

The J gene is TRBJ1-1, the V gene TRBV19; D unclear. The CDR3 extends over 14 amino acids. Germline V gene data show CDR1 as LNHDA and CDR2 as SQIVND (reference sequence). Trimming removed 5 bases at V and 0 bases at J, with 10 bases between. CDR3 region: CASSGFGVNTEAFF. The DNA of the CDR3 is TGTGCCAGTAGTGGATTCGGAGTGAACACTGAAGCTTTCTTT.

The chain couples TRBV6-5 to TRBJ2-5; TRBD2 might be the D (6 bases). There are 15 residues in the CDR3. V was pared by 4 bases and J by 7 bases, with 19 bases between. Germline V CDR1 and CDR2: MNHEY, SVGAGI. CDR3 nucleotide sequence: TGTGCCAGCAGTTCGTTAACGGGACTCAGCCGGACCCAGTACTTC. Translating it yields CASSSLTGLSRTQYF.

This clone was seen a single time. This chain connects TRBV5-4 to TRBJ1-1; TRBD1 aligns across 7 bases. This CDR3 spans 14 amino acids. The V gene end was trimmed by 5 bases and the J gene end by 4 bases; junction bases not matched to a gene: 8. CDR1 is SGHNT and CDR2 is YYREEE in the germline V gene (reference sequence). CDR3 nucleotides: TGTGCCAGCAGGAAGCAGGGGGAGAGCACTGAAGCTTTCTTT. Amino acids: CASRKQGESTEAFF.

CDR3 in DNA: TGTGCCAGCAGCCCTTTGGGACTCCCGCAGTATTTT. This sequence encodes CASSPLGLPQYF. The V call is TRBV28, the J call TRBJ2-3; a weak D match, TRBD2 (6 bases). Germline CDR1 and CDR2: MDHEN and SYDVKM. Trimming took off 6 bases at V and 10 bases at J, with 14 bases between the two ends. The CDR3 has 12 residues.